This TCR beta chain originates from a study of blood T cells in healthy people across ages. Primed by a sample-barcoded 5' primer and a J-beta primer mix, a second PCR proceeded for roughly 6 to 12 cycles. TCRdb itself ran the 5' RACE reads through MiXCR, one entry per CDR3 protein. This sample yields about 970,000 distinct CDR3 sequences, of which around 54% are seen a single time; about a fifth belongs to the top ten. Findings of the study overall: Long-lived donors carried more naive CD4+ cells and greater diversity than aged donors.

With regard to this clonotype: Its antigen is not known.

There are 12 residues in the CDR3. Germline CDR1 is MNHEY and CDR2 is SMNVEV (reference sequence). V was shortened by 5 bases and J by 6 bases, with 8 bases between the two germline ends. This TCR was sampled from a woman aged 55-70 years in good health. Material for sequencing was blood. The V call is TRBV27, the J call TRBJ2-1; no reliable D call. CDR3 nucleotides: TGTGCCAGCAGTGAGTGGGGCAATGAGCAGTTCTTC. This gives the protein CASSEWGNEQFF.